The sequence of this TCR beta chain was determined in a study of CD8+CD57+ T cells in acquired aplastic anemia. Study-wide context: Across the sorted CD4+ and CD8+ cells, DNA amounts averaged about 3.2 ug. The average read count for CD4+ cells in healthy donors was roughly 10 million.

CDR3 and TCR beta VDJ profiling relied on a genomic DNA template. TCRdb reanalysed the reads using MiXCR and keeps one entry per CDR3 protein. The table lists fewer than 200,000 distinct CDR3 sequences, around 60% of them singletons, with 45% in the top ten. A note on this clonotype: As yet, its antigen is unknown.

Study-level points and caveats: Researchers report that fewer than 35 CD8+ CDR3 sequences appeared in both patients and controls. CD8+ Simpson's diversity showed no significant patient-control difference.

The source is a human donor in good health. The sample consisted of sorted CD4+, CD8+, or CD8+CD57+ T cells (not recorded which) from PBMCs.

The CDR3 here is CASSLTNRDLAATF. In DNA form, the CDR3 reads TGTGCCAGCAGCTTAACGAACAGGGACTTGGCGGCCACCTTC. This sequence joins TRBV12-3 or TRBV12-4 and TRBJ1-2; TRBD1 might be the D (6 bases). This CDR3 has 14 amino acids. V gave up 6 bases and J gave up 13 bases, with 24 bases separating them.